There are many counts of the clone carrying this TCR beta chain. What it recognizes is unknown. PCR involved 60 Vbeta and 13 Jbeta primers. Assay: immunoSEQ multiplex PCR; the TCRdb copy retains only in-frame clones and omits some. The sample holds fewer than 85,000 clones, 78% seen once. Germline V gene lookup returns CDR1 MRHNA and CDR2 SNTAGT. Losses at the gene ends were 0 bases for V and 3 bases for J; bases not matched to a gene: 2. The CDR3 runs 16 residues. This entry belongs to a study of cytomegalovirus exposure and HLA in healthy donors. General observations from the study: The authors confirmed in vitro that a few CMV-associated chains were specific for CMV antigens. An analysis was carried out later, and it reportedly showed fewer N-insertions in an Asian-associated ancestry cluster than the approximately 710-donor mean. Analysis performed later found about 17,000 TCR beta sequences associated with HLA alleles at 0.05 false discovery rate.

The donors were healthy bone marrow donors. The V call is TRBV6-4, the J call TRBJ2-2; TRBD2 matches 9 bases. This receptor was identified in a male donor in good health and CMV-seropositive. Sequencing was done on a sample of PBMCs. CDR3 bases: TGTGCCAGCAGTGACTCGGCGGGAGGGCACACCGGGGAGCTGTTTTTT. Translated, it gives CASSDSAGGHTGELFF.